Presented here are 4 T cell receptor beta chains from one specimen sequenced in a study of cytomegalovirus exposure and HLA in healthy donors. With 60 Vbeta and 13 Jbeta primers, the PCR was carried out. TCRdb's table, derived via immunoSEQ multiplex PCR, lists solely in-frame clones and lacks some. Counted here are 150,000 to 200,000 clones, roughly 79% occurring once; the ten biggest clones make up roughly 9.7%. Sequencing was carried out using PBMCs. The receptors here all came from a man aged 18-30 years in good health and CMV-seropositive.

V and J are TRBV4-3 and TRBJ2-7, with TRBD2 identical over 14 bases. Per the germline V gene, CDR1 is LGHNA and CDR2 is YSLEER. The CDR3 totals 16 residues. V shed 3 bases and J 2 bases; nucleotides not matched to a gene: 3. The CDR3 reads CASSQTSGRGAYEQYF. The CDR3 coding sequence is TGCGCCAGCAGCCAGACTAGCGGGAGGGGGGCCTACGAGCAGTACTTC.

This clone is a singleton in its sample. The chain has TRBV6-5 and TRBJ1-5, with D tentatively TRBD1 (6 bases). This CDR3 spans 14 amino acids. Germline V CDR1 and CDR2: MNHEY, SVGAGI. Deletions cut 5 bases from V and 7 bases from J, with 15 bases between. CDR3 bases: TGTGCCAGCAGTCCGAACAGGGCCGACCAGCCCCAGCATTTT. Its translation is CASSPNRADQPQHF.

This chain links TRBV11-2 with TRBJ2-3, with unresolved D. Trimming removed 3 bases from V and 4 bases from J, with 14 bases in between. The CDR3 length is 15 residues. CDR1 is SGHAT, CDR2 FQNNGV, per germline. The CDR3 is CASSFGGNTPDTQYF. CDR3 sequence (DNA): TGTGCCAGCAGCTTTGGCGGAAATACTCCAGATACGCAGTATTTT.

Notes on this clone: Given the absence of the conserved phenylalanine or tryptophan at the CDR3 end, a read error is likely. The chain links TRBV5-1 to TRBJ1-6; D is possibly TRBD1 (6 bases). This CDR3 is 15 amino acids long. Germline CDR1 reads SGHRS; CDR2 reads YFSETQ. V gave up 0 bases and J gave up 4 bases, with 8 bases separating them. CDR3 amino acids: CASSLDGQYNSPLHL. The CDR3 nucleotides read TGCGCCAGCAGCTTGGATGGACAGTATAATTCACCCCTCCACCTT.